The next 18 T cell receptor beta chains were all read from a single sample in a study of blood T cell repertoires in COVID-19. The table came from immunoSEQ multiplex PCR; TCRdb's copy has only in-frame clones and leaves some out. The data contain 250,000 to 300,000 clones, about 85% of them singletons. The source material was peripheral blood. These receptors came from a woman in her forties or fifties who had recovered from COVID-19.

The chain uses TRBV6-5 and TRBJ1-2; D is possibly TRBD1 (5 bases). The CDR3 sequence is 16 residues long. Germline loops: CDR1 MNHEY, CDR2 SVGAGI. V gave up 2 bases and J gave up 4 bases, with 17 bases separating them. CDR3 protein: CASSYLTQGRSYGYTF. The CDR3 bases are TGTGCCAGCAGTTACCTAACGCAGGGAAGGAGCTATGGCTACACCTTC.

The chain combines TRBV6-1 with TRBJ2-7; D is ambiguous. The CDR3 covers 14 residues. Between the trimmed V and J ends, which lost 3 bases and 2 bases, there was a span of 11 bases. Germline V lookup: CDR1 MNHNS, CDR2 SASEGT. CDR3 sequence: CASSDFGGTYEQYF. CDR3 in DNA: TGTGCCAGCAGTGATTTCGGCGGTACCTACGAGCAGTACTTC.

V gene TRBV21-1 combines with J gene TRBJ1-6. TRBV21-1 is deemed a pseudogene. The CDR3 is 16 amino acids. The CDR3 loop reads CASSTWTWAYNSPLHF. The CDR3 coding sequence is TGTGCCAGCAGCACATGGACTTGGGCCTATAATTCACCCCTCCACTTT.

CDR3 bases: TGTGCCAGCAGCCCCGGCGGGTCGAACACTGAAGCTTTCTTT. Residues: CASSPGGSNTEAFF. This sequence joins TRBV7-2 and TRBJ1-1; D is ambiguous. The CDR3 length is 14 residues. Trimming took off 5 bases at V and 1 base at J, with 11 bases between the two ends. Germline CDR1 reads SGHTA; CDR2 reads FQGNSA. Filled out from reference TRBV7-2 and TRBJ1-1, the complete variable domain reads GAGVSQSPSNKVTEKGKDVELRCDPISGHTALYWYRQSLGQGLEFLIYFQGNSAPDKSGLPSDRFSAERTGGSVSTLTIQRTQQEDSAVYLCASSPGGSNTEAFFGQGTRLTVV.

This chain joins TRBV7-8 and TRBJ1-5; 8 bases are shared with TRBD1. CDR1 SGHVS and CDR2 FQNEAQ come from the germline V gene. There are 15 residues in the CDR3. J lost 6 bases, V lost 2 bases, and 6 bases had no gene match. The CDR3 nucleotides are TGTGCCAGCAGCTTACGGCAGGGGGCTAGTCAGCCCCAGCATTTT. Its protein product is CASSLRQGASQPQHF.

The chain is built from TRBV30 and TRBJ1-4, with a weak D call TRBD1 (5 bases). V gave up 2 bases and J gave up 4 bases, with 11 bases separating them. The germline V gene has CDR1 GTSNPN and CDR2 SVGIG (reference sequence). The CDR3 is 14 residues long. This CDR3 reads CAWSTGGINEKLFF. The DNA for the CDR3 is TGTGCCTGGAGTACAGGAGGGATTAATGAAAAACTGTTTTTT.

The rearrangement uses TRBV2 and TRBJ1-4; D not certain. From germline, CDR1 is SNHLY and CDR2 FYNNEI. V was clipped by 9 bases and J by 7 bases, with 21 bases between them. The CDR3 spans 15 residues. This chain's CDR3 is CARGVGAGRGEKLFF. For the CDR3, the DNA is TGTGCCAGGGGAGTTGGAGCAGGTCGAGGTGAAAAACTGTTTTTT.

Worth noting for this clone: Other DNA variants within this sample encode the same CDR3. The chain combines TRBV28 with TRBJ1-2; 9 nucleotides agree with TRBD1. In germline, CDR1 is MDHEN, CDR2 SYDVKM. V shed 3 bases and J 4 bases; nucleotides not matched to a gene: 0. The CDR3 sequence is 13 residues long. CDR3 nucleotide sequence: TGTGCCAGCAGTTTGACAGGGGGCTATGGCTACACCTTC. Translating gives CASSLTGGYGYTF.

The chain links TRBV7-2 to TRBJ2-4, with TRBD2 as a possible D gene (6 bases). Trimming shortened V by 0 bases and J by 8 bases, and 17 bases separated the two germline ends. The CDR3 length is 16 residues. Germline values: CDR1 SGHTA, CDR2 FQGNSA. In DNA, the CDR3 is TGTGCCAGCAGCTTAGCGCATGGGGGGTCGGTAGACATTCAGTACTTC. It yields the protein CASSLAHGGSVDIQYF.

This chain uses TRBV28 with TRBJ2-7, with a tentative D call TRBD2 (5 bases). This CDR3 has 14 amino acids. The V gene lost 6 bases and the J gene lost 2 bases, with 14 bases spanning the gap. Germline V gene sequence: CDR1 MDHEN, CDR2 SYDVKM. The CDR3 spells CASSRQGLTYEQYF. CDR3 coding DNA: TGTGCCAGCAGCCGGCAAGGACTGACCTACGAGCAGTACTTC.

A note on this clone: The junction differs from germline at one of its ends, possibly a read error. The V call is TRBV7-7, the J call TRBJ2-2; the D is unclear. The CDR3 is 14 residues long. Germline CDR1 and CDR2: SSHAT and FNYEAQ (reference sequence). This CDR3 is CASSSTELAGELFF. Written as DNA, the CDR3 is TGTGCTAGCAGCTCTACAGAGCTCGCCGGGGAGCTGTTTTTT.

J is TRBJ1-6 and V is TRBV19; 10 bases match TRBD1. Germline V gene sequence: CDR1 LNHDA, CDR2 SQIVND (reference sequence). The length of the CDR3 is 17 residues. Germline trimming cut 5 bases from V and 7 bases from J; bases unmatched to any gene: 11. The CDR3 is CASSVTGGLGINSPLHF. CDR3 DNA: TGTGCCAGTAGTGTGACAGGGGGCTTAGGTATCAATTCACCCCTCCACTTT.

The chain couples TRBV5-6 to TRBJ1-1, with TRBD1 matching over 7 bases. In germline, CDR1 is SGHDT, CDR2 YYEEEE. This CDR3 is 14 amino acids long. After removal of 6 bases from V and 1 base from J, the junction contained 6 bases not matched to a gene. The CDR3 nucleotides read TGTGCCAGCACCAAACAGGGGCAGAACACTGAAGCTTTCTTT. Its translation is CASTKQGQNTEAFF.

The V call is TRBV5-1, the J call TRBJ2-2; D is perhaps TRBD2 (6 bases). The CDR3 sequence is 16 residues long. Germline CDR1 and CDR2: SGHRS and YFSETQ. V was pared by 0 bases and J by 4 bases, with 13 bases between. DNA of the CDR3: TGCGCCAGCAGCTTGGAACTAGCTTTCGTCACCGGGGAGCTGTTTTTT. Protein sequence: CASSLELAFVTGELFF.

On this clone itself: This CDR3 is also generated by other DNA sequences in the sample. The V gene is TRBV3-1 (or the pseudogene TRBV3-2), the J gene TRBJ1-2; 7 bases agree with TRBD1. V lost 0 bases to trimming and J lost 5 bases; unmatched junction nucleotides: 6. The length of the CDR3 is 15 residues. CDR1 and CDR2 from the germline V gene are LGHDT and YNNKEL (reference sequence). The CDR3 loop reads CASSQDLGTVYGYTF. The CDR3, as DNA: TGTGCCAGCAGCCAAGATCTAGGGACAGTGTATGGCTACACCTTC.

The CDR3 here is CASSLTGGGDSPLHF. DNA for the CDR3: TGCGCCAGCAGCCTTACAGGGGGCGGTGATTCACCCCTCCACTTT. The chain has TRBV4-3 and TRBJ1-6; the match to TRBD1 covers 9 bases. V gave up 4 bases and J gave up 8 bases; unmatched junction bases: 6. This CDR3 comprises 15 residues. CDR1 and CDR2 (germline): LGHNA, YSLEER.

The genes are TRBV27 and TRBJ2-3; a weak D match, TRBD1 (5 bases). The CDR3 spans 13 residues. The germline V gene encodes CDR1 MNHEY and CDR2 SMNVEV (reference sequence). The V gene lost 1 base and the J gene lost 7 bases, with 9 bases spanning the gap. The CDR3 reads CASSLFQGNTQYF. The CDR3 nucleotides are TGTGCCAGCAGTTTATTCCAGGGAAATACGCAGTATTTT.

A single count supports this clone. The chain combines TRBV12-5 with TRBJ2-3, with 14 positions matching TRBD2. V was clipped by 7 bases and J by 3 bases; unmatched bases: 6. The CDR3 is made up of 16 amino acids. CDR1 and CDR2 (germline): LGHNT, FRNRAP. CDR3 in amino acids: CASAPGTSGRTDTQYF. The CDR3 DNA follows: TGTGCTAGTGCCCCCGGGACTAGCGGGAGAACAGATACGCAGTATTTT.